This passage covers 12 T cell receptor beta chains from one sample sequenced in a study of blood T cell repertoires in COVID-19. Here immunoSEQ multiplex PCR was the method, and the copy in TCRdb shows in-frame clones only, minus some. The profile shows 150,000 or so clones, 60% to 80% of them singletons. Sequencing used peripheral blood. The receptors stem from a woman in her fifties or sixties with active or convalescent COVID-19.

The chain carries TRBV7-2 and TRBJ1-5; 9 positions agree with TRBD1. CDR3 length: 15 residues. CDR1 SGHTA and CDR2 FQGNSA come from the germline V gene. Trimming at V came to 5 bases and at J to 6 bases, leaving 8 bases not matched to a gene. The CDR3 spells CASSPDRGLSQPQHF. DNA of the CDR3: TGTGCCAGCAGCCCGGACAGGGGTTTAAGTCAGCCCCAGCATTTT.

This CDR3 reads CASSREGAGNTIYF. For the CDR3, the DNA is TGTGCCAGCAGTCGGGAGGGGGCCGGGAACACCATATATTTT. The rearrangement joins TRBV25-1 to TRBJ1-3; TRBD1 agrees at 7 bases. This CDR3 spans 14 amino acids. Germline V lookup: CDR1 MGHDK, CDR2 SYGVNS. The V segment lost 5 bases and the J segment 7 bases; nucleotides outside the gene matches: 8.

The V call is TRBV15, the J call TRBJ2-7, with 7 bases fitting TRBD2. This CDR3 contains 14 residues. Per the germline V gene, CDR1 is LNHNV and CDR2 is YYDKDF (reference sequence). The junction had 6 bases not matched to a gene; V was cut back by 5 bases and J by 2 bases. CDR3 in amino acids: CATSGGRGAYEQYF. As DNA, the CDR3 is TGTGCCACCAGCGGGGGACGGGGGGCCTACGAGCAGTACTTC.

V usage is TRBV7-2 and J usage is TRBJ2-6, with 13 bases that match TRBD2. V dropped 5 bases and J dropped 1; count of bases not matched to a gene: 2. Looked up from germline, CDR1 is SGHTA and CDR2 is FQGNSA. CDR3 size: 17 residues. The CDR3 is CASSRTSGGSGANVLTF. CDR3 DNA: TGTGCCAGCAGCCGGACTAGCGGGGGTTCTGGGGCCAACGTCCTGACTTTC.

This clone was counted between two and nine times. This rearrangement joins TRBV6-5 to TRBJ2-5; D gene ambiguous. Germline CDR1 MNHEY, CDR2 SVGAGI. V shed 2 bases and J shed 5 bases, with 9 bases lying between them. This CDR3 has 13 residues. CDR3 in amino acids: CASSYRRRETQYF. CDR3 coding DNA: TGTGCCAGCAGTTACCGAAGGCGGGAGACCCAGTACTTC.

This chain connects TRBV7-8 to TRBJ2-7, with 11 bases matching TRBD2. Losses at the gene ends were 5 bases for V and 6 bases for J; bases not matched to a gene: 6. Germline V lookup: CDR1 SGHVS, CDR2 FQNEAQ. The CDR3 is made up of 14 amino acids. The CDR3 sequence: CASSRASGRSEQYF. The CDR3 DNA follows: TGTGCCAGCAGCCGTGCTAGCGGGAGGAGCGAGCAGTACTTC.

The V call is TRBV4-3, the J call TRBJ2-3; D is unclear. The CDR3 has 14 amino acids. Germline assignment: CDR1 LGHNA and CDR2 YSLEER. V lost 2 bases, J lost 1 base, and 7 bases lay in between. For the CDR3, the DNA is TGCGCCAGCAGCCAAAACTTGGGCACAGATACGCAGTATTTT. This gives the protein CASSQNLGTDTQYF.

This chain joins TRBV19 and TRBJ1-4, with TRBD1 matching over 7 bases. V was clipped by 10 bases and J by 3 bases; unmatched bases: 14. The CDR3 runs 16 residues. Per germline, CDR1 LNHDA and CDR2 SQIVND (reference sequence). CDR3 amino acids: CATKGGRASANEKLFF. The DNA for the CDR3 is TGTGCCACCAAAGGGGGCAGGGCATCAGCTAATGAAAAACTGTTTTTT.

The chain couples TRBV19 to TRBJ2-1; 10 nucleotides line up with TRBD1. Germline CDR1 is LNHDA and CDR2 is SQIVND (reference sequence). This CDR3 is built from 14 residues. V was pared by 2 bases and J by 10 bases, with 5 bases of the junction left unmatched. Here the CDR3 DNA reads TGTGCCAGTAGTATAAGACAGGGGGCCATAGAGCAGTTCTTC. Protein: CASSIRQGAIEQFF.

The chain recombines TRBV24-1 with TRBJ1-5, with TRBD1 matching 7 bases. The CDR3 covers 14 residues. J gave up 4 bases and V 4 bases, and 3 bases lay outside the gene matches. The germline gives CDR1 KGHDR, CDR2 SFDVKD. CDR3 bases: TGTGCCACCAGTGAGGGCAGGGGGAATCAGCCCCAGCATTTT. This codes for CATSEGRGNQPQHF.

This clone has only one observation. This sequence joins TRBV28 and TRBJ2-1; 7 nucleotides align to TRBD2. CDR3 length: 15 residues. The V segment lost 6 bases and the J segment 0 bases; nucleotides outside the gene matches: 5. Germline loops: CDR1 MDHEN, CDR2 SYDVKM. This CDR3 reads CASRGAGSSYNEQFF. The CDR3 DNA sequence: TGTGCCAGCAGGGGAGCGGGAAGCTCCTACAATGAGCAGTTCTTC. The full variable domain, in which reference TRBV28 and TRBJ2-1 provide the parts outside the CDR3, is DVKVTQSSRYLVKRTGEKVFLECVQDMDHENMFWYRQDPGLGLRLIYFSYDVKMKEKGDIPEGYSVSREKKERFSLILESASTNQTSMYLCASRGAGSSYNEQFFGPGTRLTVL.

The J gene is TRBJ1-3, the V gene TRBV5-8; D not certain. Trimming took 4 bases from V and 7 from J, leaving 15 bases between them. The germline V gene has CDR1 SGHTS and CDR2 YDEGEE. This CDR3 is 14 amino acids long. CDR3 loop: CASSPIRGLNTIYF. The CDR3, as DNA: TGTGCCAGCAGCCCGATTCGGGGTTTGAACACCATATATTTT. The whole variable domain, remainder taken from reference TRBV5-8 and TRBJ1-3, is EAGVTQSPTHLIKTRGQQATLRCSPISGHTSVYWYQQALGLGLQFLLWYDEGEERNRGNFPPRFSGRQFPNYSSELNVNALELEDSALYLCASSPIRGLNTIYFGEGSWLTVV.